The present entry profiles one T cell receptor beta chain with its context. Its antigen is unidentified. Each sample had at least 6 million PBMCs isolated. This record comes from a study of blood T cells in healthy people across ages. Findings of the study overall: Naive T cell percentage showed a strong correlation with the diversity of TCR beta.

The V end was cut by 4 bases, the J end by 5 bases, with 11 bases between. The CDR3 runs 13 residues. The V gene's germline CDR1 is LGHNA and CDR2 YSLEER. Alongside a J-beta primer mix, a sample-barcoded 5' primer served in a second PCR lasting roughly 6 to 12 cycles. TCRdb re-called the 5' RACE reads with MiXCR, one entry per CDR3 protein. Among 800,000 to 900,000 distinct CDR3 sequences listed, around two thirds were seen once. The gene calls are TRBV4-3 and TRBJ1-1; no definite D call. The receptor was derived from a man aged 25-45 years in good health. Material: blood. CDR3 in amino acids: CASSPASRTEAFF. DNA of the CDR3: TGCGCCAGCAGCCCGGCTTCGAGGACTGAAGCTTTCTTT.